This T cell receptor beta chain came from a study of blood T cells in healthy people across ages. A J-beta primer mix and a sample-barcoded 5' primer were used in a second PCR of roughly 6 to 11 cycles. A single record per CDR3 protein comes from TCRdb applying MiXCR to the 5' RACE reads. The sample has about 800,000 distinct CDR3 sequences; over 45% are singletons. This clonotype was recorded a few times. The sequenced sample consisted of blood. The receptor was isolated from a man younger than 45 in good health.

DNA for the CDR3: TGCAGTGCCCCGAGCGGGGGCCAAGAGACCCAGTACTTC. Translating it yields CSAPSGGQETQYF. This rearrangement joins TRBV20-1 to TRBJ2-5, with 8 bases aligning to TRBD2. CDR1 is DFQATT, CDR2 SNEGSKA, per germline (reference sequence). CDR3 size: 13 residues. Trimming took 6 bases from V and 1 from J; bases not matched to a gene: 4.